The next 16 T cell receptor beta chains were all read from a single sample in a study of T cell changes during pregnancy in multiple sclerosis. Data came from immunoSEQ multiplex PCR; TCRdb stores just in-frame clones and leaves some out. The sample shows about 38,000 clones, about 87% of them seen only once. The material sequenced was CD4+ T cells from peripheral blood mononuclear cells, taken before pregnancy. Receptors originate from a female donor with multiple sclerosis, enrolled in a pregnancy study.

This chain uses TRBV21-1 with TRBJ1-2; the tabulated D call, TRBD1, remains unverified against the DNA. TRBV21-1 is flagged as a pseudogene. CDR3 length equals 14 residues. This chain's CDR3 is CASSLDRANYGYTF. CDR3 nucleotides: TGTGCCAGCAGCTTAGACAGGGCTAACTATGGCTACACCTTC.

In its sample, this clone was seen once. The J gene is TRBJ2-2, the V gene TRBV18; TRBD1 matches 9 bases. From germline, CDR1 is KGHSH and CDR2 LQKENI. The CDR3 loop spans 15 amino acids. V lost 8 bases and J lost 2; bases outside the gene matches: 6. Written as DNA, the CDR3 is TGTGCCAGCCGGCCGGGACAGGGAAACACCGGGGAGCTGTTTTTT. This gives the protein CASRPGQGNTGELFF.

This chain joins TRBV4-3 and TRBJ2-3, with D maybe TRBD2 (6 bases). Germline CDR1 LGHNA, CDR2 YSLEER. V was shortened by 2 bases and J by 6 bases, with 12 bases between the two germline ends. The CDR3 has 14 amino acids. The CDR3 is CASSQLTSGDTQYF. DNA of the CDR3: TGCGCCAGCAGCCAATTGACAAGCGGGGATACGCAGTATTTT.

This sequence joins TRBV5-1 and TRBJ1-2; no firm D call. Trimming pared 0 bases from V and 6 bases from J, leaving 9 bases between. CDR1 is SGHRS, CDR2 YFSETQ, per germline. This CDR3 has 13 residues. The CDR3 coding sequence is TGCGCCAGCAGCTTGGAGGACTTCCATGGCTACACCTTC. As protein: CASSLEDFHGYTF.

The chain links TRBV7-8 to TRBJ1-1, with 11 bases aligning to TRBD1. Germline CDR1 and CDR2: SGHVS and FQNEAQ. J was trimmed by 4 bases and V by 1 base; bases with no gene match: 8. The CDR3 is made up of 17 amino acids. CDR3 loop: CASSLVGQGGMGTEAFF. In nucleotides, the CDR3 is TGTGCCAGCAGCTTAGTGGGACAGGGGGGAATGGGCACTGAAGCTTTCTTT.

The V gene is TRBV2, the J gene TRBJ2-5, with TRBD2 matching over 9 bases. Per germline, CDR1 SNHLY and CDR2 FYNNEI. Trimming cost V 4 bases and J 3 bases; bases outside gene matches: 6. The CDR3 loop spans 15 amino acids. In DNA form, the CDR3 reads TGTGCCAGCAGTGTGGGGCGGGGGGGCGAAGAGACCCAGTACTTC. Translation: CASSVGRGGEETQYF.

In nucleotides, the CDR3 is TGTGCCAGTAGTCAATTTCAGGGGTTCAAGACCCAGTACTTC. It specifies CASSQFQGFKTQYF. The chain is built from TRBV19 and TRBJ2-5, with D possibly being TRBD1 (6 bases). The V gene's germline CDR1 is LNHDA and CDR2 SQIVND (reference sequence). The V and J ends lost 5 bases and 6 bases respectively, with 16 bases between them. CDR3 length: 14 amino acids.

The rearrangement links TRBV11-1 to TRBJ1-1, with 9 bases that match TRBD1. V dropped 5 bases and J dropped 5; count of bases not matched to a gene: 6. The CDR3 has 14 amino acids. Germline assignment: CDR1 SGHAT and CDR2 FQDESV (reference sequence). The CDR3 region is CASSPWDRVTEAFF. The DNA of the CDR3 is TGTGCCAGCAGCCCCTGGGACAGGGTGACTGAAGCTTTCTTT.

The chain recombines TRBV16 with TRBJ1-6; the D is unclear. The CDR3 contains 13 residues. Germline V gives CDR1 KGHSY, CDR2 FQNENV. The ends were cut back, 1 base at V and 7 bases at J, with 5 bases in the middle. The CDR3 nucleotides read TGTGCCAGCAGCCAATTTATAAATTCACCCCTCCACTTT. It codes for CASSQFINSPLHF.

The rearrangement joins TRBV7-9 to TRBJ2-5; D not resolved. The CDR3 has 11 amino acids. V lost 5 bases to trimming and J lost 2 bases, with 3 bases between them. Germline CDR1 is SEHNR and CDR2 is FQNEAQ (reference sequence). The DNA for the CDR3 is TGTGCCAGCAGCCCGCAAGAGACCCAGTACTTC. Its translation: CASSPQETQYF.

The chain joins TRBV5-4 to TRBJ1-2; 11 bases are shared with TRBD1. Trimming at V came to 3 bases and at J to 5 bases, leaving 3 bases not matched to a gene. CDR3 length: 14 amino acids. Germline V gene lookup returns CDR1 SGHNT and CDR2 YYREEE (reference sequence). The chain's CDR3 is CASSSGTGGYGYTF. The CDR3 DNA is TGTGCCAGCAGCTCCGGGACAGGGGGTTATGGCTACACCTTC.

This chain joins TRBV4-1 and TRBJ1-1, with D possibly TRBD1 on 6 matching bases. CDR1 is MGHRA and CDR2 is YSYEKL in the germline V gene. CDR3 size: 16 residues. With 1 base removed from V and 3 bases from J, the gap between germline ends came to 15 bases. The CDR3 bases are TGCGCCAGCAGCCAAGGATCCAGGGGCTGGGACACTGAAGCTTTCTTT. Translation gives CASSQGSRGWDTEAFF.

The CDR3 DNA sequence: TGTGCCAGCACAGAACAGGGTTTTAATTCCTACGAGCAGTACTTC. This gives the protein CASTEQGFNSYEQYF. J is TRBJ2-7 and V is TRBV6-1, with D possibly TRBD1 on 6 matching bases. From germline, CDR1 is MNHNS and CDR2 SASEGT. The CDR3 runs to 15 residues. V was clipped by 7 bases and J by 1 base, with 17 bases between them.

The chain uses TRBV5-1 and TRBJ2-1; TRBD2 matches 8 bases. Losses at the gene ends were 0 bases for V and 6 bases for J; bases not matched to a gene: 11. This CDR3 spans 17 amino acids. Germline values: CDR1 SGHRS, CDR2 YFSETQ. The CDR3, as DNA: TGCGCCAGCAGCTTGGCTGGAGCGGGGGAAGGAATCAATGAGCAGTTCTTC. Amino acids: CASSLAGAGEGINEQFF. Looking up the rest from reference TRBV5-1 and TRBJ2-1 gives the full variable domain: KAGVTQTPRYLIKTRGQQVTLSCSPISGHRSVSWYQQTPGQGLQFLFEYFSETQRNKGNFPGRFSGRQFSNSRSEMNVSTLELGDSALYLCASSLAGAGEGINEQFFGPGTRLTVL.

This chain joins TRBV9 and TRBJ2-3; 7 nucleotides line up with TRBD1. The CDR3 totals 15 residues. Per germline, CDR1 SGDLS and CDR2 YYNGEE. J was trimmed by 4 bases and V by 2 bases; bases with no gene match: 7. The CDR3 loop reads CASSVETGFPDTQYF. The CDR3 bases are TGTGCCAGCAGCGTCGAGACAGGGTTTCCAGATACGCAGTATTTT.

The chain has TRBV25-1 and TRBJ1-4, with TRBD1 matching over 7 bases. With 2 bases clipped from V and 8 bases from J, the junction kept 11 bases outside the gene matches. The CDR3 has 16 amino acids. Looked up from germline, CDR1 is MGHDK and CDR2 is SYGVNS. The CDR3 DNA sequence: TGTGCCAGCAGTGAAAGGCCGGGCAGGGGGGCGGAAAAACTGTTTTTT. Translation gives CASSERPGRGAEKLFF.